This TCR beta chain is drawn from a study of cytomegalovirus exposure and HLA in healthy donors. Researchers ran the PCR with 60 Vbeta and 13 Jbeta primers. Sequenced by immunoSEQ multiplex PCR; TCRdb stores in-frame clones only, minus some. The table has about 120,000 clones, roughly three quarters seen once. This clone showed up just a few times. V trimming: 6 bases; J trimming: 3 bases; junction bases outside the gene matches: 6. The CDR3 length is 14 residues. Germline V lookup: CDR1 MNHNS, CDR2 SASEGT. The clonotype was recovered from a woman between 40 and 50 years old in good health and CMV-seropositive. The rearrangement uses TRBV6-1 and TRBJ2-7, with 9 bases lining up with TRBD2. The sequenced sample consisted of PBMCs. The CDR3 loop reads CASRSSGDRYEQYF. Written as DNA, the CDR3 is TGTGCCAGCAGATCTAGCGGGGACCGCTACGAGCAGTACTTC.